One and the same sample provided the 30 T cell receptor beta chains below, sequenced in a study of response to subunit inactivated influenza vaccine. TCRdb reprocessed the RT-PCR reads via MiXCR and lists one record per CDR3 protein. The sample has 650,000 to 800,000 distinct CDR3 sequences, roughly 13% seen once; the top ten hold roughly 6.4%. The source material was PBMCs from blood, sampled around 14 days before vaccination. The origin of the receptors is a man between 45 and 60 years old who received an inactivated influenza vaccine.

This clonotype was seen a handful of times. The rearrangement joins TRBV10-3 to TRBJ2-1; D is uncertain. The CDR3 length is 12 residues. Germline V gives CDR1 ENHRY, CDR2 SYGVKD. V lost 4 bases, J lost 5 bases, and 6 bases lay in between. CDR3 loop: CAISVQNNEQFF. DNA for the CDR3: TGTGCCATCAGTGTCCAGAACAATGAGCAGTTCTTC.

The V gene is TRBV6-5, the J gene TRBJ1-6, with TRBD1 identical over 7 bases. Trimming cost V 2 bases and J 9 bases; bases outside gene matches: 4. The CDR3 loop spans 14 amino acids. Germline V gene sequence: CDR1 MNHEY, CDR2 SVGAGI. CDR3 amino acids: CASSYLQGSSPLHF. The DNA for the CDR3 is TGTGCCAGCAGTTACCTACAGGGGTCTTCACCCCTCCACTTT.

The J gene is TRBJ2-1, the V gene TRBV27; no reliable D call. Germline CDR1 MNHEY, CDR2 SMNVEV (reference sequence). V was cut by 7 bases and J by 9 bases, with 19 bases left in between. The CDR3 extends over 14 amino acids. The CDR3 sequence is CASIAAESVTEQFF. The CDR3 DNA reads TGTGCCAGCATTGCGGCGGAAAGTGTGACTGAGCAGTTCTTC.

This clonotype was picked up a small number of times. This chain connects TRBV7-6 to TRBJ2-7, with 7 nucleotides matching TRBD2. The ends lost 5 bases at V and 2 bases at J; junction bases unmatched: 3. The CDR3 loop spans 13 amino acids. Germline loops: CDR1 SGHVS, CDR2 FNYEAQ. The CDR3 nucleotides are TGTGCCAGCAGCGGCGGGGGAACCTACGAGCAGTACTTC. This encodes CASSGGGTYEQYF.

This clonotype was counted between two and nine times. This chain connects TRBV10-3 to TRBJ1-3; 8 nucleotides line up with TRBD1. The CDR3 totals 16 residues. J gave up 7 bases and V 2 bases, and 10 bases lay outside the gene matches. Germline loops: CDR1 ENHRY, CDR2 SYGVKD. The CDR3 DNA follows: TGTGCCATCAGTGAGGCCCTCCGACAGGGGTACAACACCATATATTTT. It is translated as CAISEALRQGYNTIYF.

There are many counts of this clonotype. The V gene is TRBV15, the J gene TRBJ1-5; TRBD1 is a possible D gene (6 bases). This CDR3 is 14 amino acids long. Germline V lookup: CDR1 LNHNV, CDR2 YYDKDF (reference sequence). Deletions cut 1 base from V and 7 bases from J, with 11 bases between. The CDR3 is CATSRAGTNQPQHF. CDR3 DNA: TGTGCCACCAGCAGAGCCGGGACAAACCAGCCCCAGCATTTT.

This chain links TRBV10-3 with TRBJ2-2, with TRBD2 matching 9 bases. Germline V CDR1 and CDR2: ENHRY, SYGVKD. The CDR3 loop spans 16 amino acids. Trimming cost V 0 bases and J 6 bases; bases outside gene matches: 5. CDR3 nucleotides: TGTGCCATCAGTGAGTCGACCCTAGCGGGATCCGGGGAGCTGTTTTTT. Amino acid sequence: CAISESTLAGSGELFF.

This clonotype appeared once. CDR3 loop: CATSRQSPGANVLTF. The CDR3 nucleotides read TGTGCCACCAGCAGACAAAGCCCTGGGGCCAACGTCCTGACTTTC. The J gene is TRBJ2-6, the V gene TRBV15; D unclear. The CDR3 spans 15 residues. The ends were cut back, 2 bases at V and 2 bases at J, with 7 bases in the middle. The germline V gene encodes CDR1 LNHNV and CDR2 YYDKDF (reference sequence).

The sample holds many counts of this clonotype. This chain connects TRBV20-1 to TRBJ1-4; a weak D match, TRBD1 (5 bases). This CDR3 spans 16 amino acids. Germline values: CDR1 DFQATT, CDR2 SNEGSKA (reference sequence). The ends were cut back, 5 bases at V and 3 bases at J, with 19 bases in the middle. The CDR3 sequence: CSALDGLKGSNEKLFF. CDR3 in DNA: TGCAGTGCTCTGGACGGTCTGAAGGGGTCTAATGAAAAACTGTTTTTT.

The chain is built from TRBV6-5 and TRBJ2-1; no reliable D call. Germline CDR1 MNHEY, CDR2 SVGAGI. V was cut by 2 bases and J by 0 bases, with 8 bases left in between. CDR3 length: 15 amino acids. The CDR3 DNA sequence: TGTGCCAGCAGTTACGAAGGCGGCTCCTACAATGAGCAGTTCTTC. Translating gives CASSYEGGSYNEQFF.

There are many counts of this clonotype. V usage is TRBV7-3 and J usage is TRBJ1-2; the D is unclear. The CDR3 runs to 14 residues. With 4 bases removed from V and 5 bases from J, the gap between germline ends came to 14 bases. Germline CDR1 and CDR2: SGHTA and FQGTGA. The DNA for the CDR3 is TGTGCCAGCAGCTCTCGAGGAGAGGGATATGGCTACACCTTC. Its translation is CASSSRGEGYGYTF.

This clonotype occurred many times. This chain links TRBV5-1 with TRBJ1-2; D not resolved. Germline V gene data show CDR1 as SGHRS and CDR2 as YFSETQ. The CDR3 totals 15 residues. The V gene lost 2 bases and the J gene lost 0 bases, with 11 bases spanning the gap. In DNA, the CDR3 is TGCGCCAGCAGCTTTGACCACGGAGCTAACTATGGCTACACCTTC. Encoded protein: CASSFDHGANYGYTF. Looking up the rest from reference TRBV5-1 and TRBJ1-2 gives the full variable domain: KAGVTQTPRYLIKTRGQQVTLSCSPISGHRSVSWYQQTPGQGLQFLFEYFSETQRNKGNFPGRFSGRQFSNSRSEMNVSTLELGDSALYLCASSFDHGANYGYTFGSGTRLTVV.

This clonotype turned up a few times. This chain uses TRBV24-1 with TRBJ2-1; D is unresolved. CDR1 KGHDR and CDR2 SFDVKD come from the germline V gene. V was pared by 4 bases and J by 3 bases, with 15 bases between. CDR3 length: 16 residues. CDR3 region: CATSDGSAPSYNEQFF. Here the CDR3 DNA reads TGTGCCACCAGTGACGGATCCGCCCCGAGCTACAATGAGCAGTTCTTC.

V gene TRBV7-2 combines with J gene TRBJ2-5, with 8 bases identical to TRBD1. CDR1 is SGHTA and CDR2 is FQGNSA in the germline V gene. The CDR3 extends over 15 amino acids. The ends lost 0 bases at V and 6 bases at J; junction bases unmatched: 6. The CDR3 loop reads CASSLASRGLKTQYF. Here the CDR3 DNA reads TGTGCCAGCAGCTTAGCATCCAGGGGGCTCAAGACCCAGTACTTC.

The J gene is TRBJ1-5, the V gene TRBV6-1; no definite D call. CDR1 is MNHNS, CDR2 SASEGT, per germline. The CDR3 is made up of 14 amino acids. V was pared by 6 bases and J by 0 bases, with 9 bases between. Written as DNA, the CDR3 is TGTGCCAGCAGGAAAATGAATAGCAATCAGCCCCAGCATTTT. Its translation is CASRKMNSNQPQHF.

This clonotype was observed a handful of times. The rearrangement joins TRBV28 to TRBJ1-1, with D possibly matching TRBD1 (5 bases). The CDR3 extends over 14 amino acids. Germline loops: CDR1 MDHEN, CDR2 SYDVKM. CDR3 amino acids: CASGAGGRNTEAFF. CDR3 sequence (DNA): TGTGCAAGCGGGGCAGGCGGAAGGAACACTGAAGCTTTCTTT.

Many counts were recorded for this clonotype. The chain couples TRBV5-1 to TRBJ2-5; D perhaps matches TRBD2 (5 bases). The CDR3 has 13 amino acids. From germline, CDR1 is SGHRS and CDR2 YFSETQ. The germline V and J ends were trimmed by 0 bases and 5 bases, with 8 bases remaining between them. CDR3 in DNA: TGCGCCAGCAGCTTGGCCCCGGGGGAGACCCAGTACTTC. It yields the protein CASSLAPGETQYF.

This chain connects TRBV19 to TRBJ2-3; D is possibly TRBD1 or TRBD2 (5 bases each). Trimming removed 5 bases at V and 6 bases at J, with 15 bases between. CDR3 length: 14 residues. Germline V gene lookup returns CDR1 LNHDA and CDR2 SQIVND (reference sequence). CDR3 region: CASSPMGVQDTQYF. The CDR3 region has the DNA TGTGCCAGTAGTCCCATGGGGGTTCAGGATACGCAGTATTTT.

The gene calls are TRBV20-1 and TRBJ2-5; D is possibly TRBD2 (5 bases). This CDR3 is built from 14 residues. Trimming took off 3 bases at V and 4 bases at J, with 15 bases between the two ends. CDR1 is DFQATT and CDR2 is SNEGSKA in the germline V gene (reference sequence). The CDR3 DNA is TGCAGTGCTAGTACAACTAGTGGGCCAGAGACCCAGTACTTC. This translates into CSASTTSGPETQYF.

This chain links TRBV28 with TRBJ1-5; D is undetermined. Deletions cut 6 bases from V and 7 bases from J, with 10 bases between. Germline V gene lookup returns CDR1 MDHEN and CDR2 SYDVKM. The CDR3 is 12 residues long. Written as DNA, the CDR3 is TGTGCCAGCAGAGGCCTGTCCCAGCCCCAGCATTTT. The encoded protein is CASRGLSQPQHF.

This clonotype was seen a handful of times. The chain employs TRBV2 and TRBJ2-7; D not resolved. This CDR3 spans 13 amino acids. Looked up from germline, CDR1 is SNHLY and CDR2 is FYNNEI. Trimming shortened V by 8 bases and J by 2 bases, and 13 bases separated the two germline ends. Here the CDR3 reads CASGGIAAYEQYF. CDR3 bases: TGTGCCAGCGGTGGAATCGCTGCCTACGAGCAGTACTTC.

This sequence joins TRBV4-1 and TRBJ2-7, with 10 bases fitting TRBD1. CDR1 and CDR2 (germline): MGHRA, YSYEKL. The V segment lost 8 bases and the J segment 4 bases; nucleotides outside the gene matches: 8. This CDR3 contains 14 residues. CDR3 sequence: CASSNRDRGYEQYF. CDR3 in DNA: TGCGCCAGCTCCAACCGGGACAGGGGTTACGAGCAGTACTTC.

This clonotype was seen more than once but under ten times. V gene TRBV5-1 combines with J gene TRBJ2-7; 7 positions match TRBD2. The germline V gene encodes CDR1 SGHRS and CDR2 YFSETQ. Germline trimming cut 0 bases from V and 3 bases from J; bases unmatched to any gene: 6. The CDR3 totals 15 residues. The CDR3 DNA reads TGCGCCAGCAGCTTGGTCCCGACTAGCAACTACGAGCAGTACTTC. This gives the protein CASSLVPTSNYEQYF.

This clonotype was detected many times. The chain combines TRBV12-3 or TRBV12-4 with TRBJ1-5; D gene unclear. Trimming left V 7 bases short and J 6 bases short, with 13 bases between. This CDR3 region has 13 residues. The CDR3 loop reads CASTHGYGQPQHF. DNA for the CDR3: TGTGCCAGCACCCATGGGTACGGTCAGCCCCAGCATTTT.

This clonotype was detected only a few times. The V gene is TRBV20-1, the J gene TRBJ2-2, with D perhaps TRBD2 (5 bases). Germline-derived CDR1 and CDR2 are DFQATT and SNEGSKA (reference sequence). V lost 3 bases and J 0 bases, leaving 17 bases between the germline ends. The CDR3 covers 17 residues. The CDR3 reads CSASLGQRFANTGELFF. The CDR3 nucleotides are TGCAGTGCTAGTTTAGGCCAGCGGTTCGCGAACACCGGGGAGCTGTTTTTT.

In this sample, this clonotype turned up a few times. The CDR3 spells CASSLYTEQYF. Written as DNA, the CDR3 is TGTGCCAGCAGTTTATACACCGAGCAGTACTTC. The chain links TRBV28 to TRBJ2-7; D not certain. Germline CDR1 and CDR2: MDHEN and SYDVKM. The V end was cut by 1 base, the J end by 6 bases, with 4 bases between. This CDR3 is built from 11 residues.

This clonotype was seen a few times. The chain carries TRBV7-2 and TRBJ2-7; 7 bases are shared with TRBD2. J gave up 2 bases and V 2 bases, and 6 bases lay outside the gene matches. Germline V CDR1 and CDR2: SGHTA, FQGNSA. CDR3 length: 15 amino acids. CDR3 DNA sequence: TGTGCCAGCAGCTTAATGCCTAGCGGTACCTACGAGCAGTACTTC. It encodes CASSLMPSGTYEQYF.

The genes are TRBV10-3 and TRBJ2-5, with D perhaps TRBD2 (6 bases). The germline V gene encodes CDR1 ENHRY and CDR2 SYGVKD. The CDR3 contains 15 residues. Trimming removed 4 bases from V and 4 bases from J, with 16 bases in between. Here the CDR3 DNA reads TGTGCCATCAGTGTTGGAGGGAGAGGAGGAGAGACCCAGTACTTC. It codes for CAISVGGRGGETQYF.

As DNA, the CDR3 is TGTGCCAGCAGCAAAATACGGCAGGGTTTTACTAGCACAGATACGCAGTATTTT. The encoded protein is CASSKIRQGFTSTDTQYF. The chain carries TRBV21-1 and TRBJ2-3; no check of the table's D call, TRBD2, against the DNA was made. TRBV21-1 is noted as a pseudogene. CDR3 size: 18 residues.

This clonotype was recorded at least ten times. The CDR3 here is CASRRTSGRSHEQYF. The CDR3 DNA is TGTGCCAGCAGGCGCACTAGCGGGAGATCCCACGAGCAGTACTTC. V is TRBV28 and J is TRBJ2-7; 11 nucleotides align to TRBD2. The length of the CDR3 is 15 residues. Germline loops: CDR1 MDHEN, CDR2 SYDVKM. Trimming cost V 6 bases and J 5 bases; bases outside gene matches: 9.